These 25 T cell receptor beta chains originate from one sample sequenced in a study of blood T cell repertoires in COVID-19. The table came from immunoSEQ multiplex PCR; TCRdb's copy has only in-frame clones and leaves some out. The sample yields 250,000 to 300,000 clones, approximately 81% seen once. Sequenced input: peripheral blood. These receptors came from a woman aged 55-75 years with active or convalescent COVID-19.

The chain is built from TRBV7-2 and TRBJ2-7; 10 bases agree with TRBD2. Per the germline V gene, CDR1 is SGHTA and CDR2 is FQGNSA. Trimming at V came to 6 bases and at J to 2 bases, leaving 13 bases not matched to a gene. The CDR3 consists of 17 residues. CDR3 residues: CASSSSGGALNPYEQYF. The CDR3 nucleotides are TGTGCCAGCAGTTCGAGCGGGGGGGCCCTTAACCCCTACGAGCAGTACTTC.

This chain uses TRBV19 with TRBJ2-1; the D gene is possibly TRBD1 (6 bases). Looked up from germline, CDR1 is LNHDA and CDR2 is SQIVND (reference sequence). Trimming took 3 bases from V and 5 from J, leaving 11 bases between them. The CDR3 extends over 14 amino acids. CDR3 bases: TGTGCCAGTAGTATCCAGGGGCGTCACAATGAGCAGTTCTTC. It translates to CASSIQGRHNEQFF.

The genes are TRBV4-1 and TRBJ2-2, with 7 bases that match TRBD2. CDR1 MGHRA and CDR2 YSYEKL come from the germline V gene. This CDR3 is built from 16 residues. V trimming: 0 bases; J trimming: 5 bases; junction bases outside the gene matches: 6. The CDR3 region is CASSQDQRGPTGELFF. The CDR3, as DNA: TGCGCCAGCAGCCAAGATCAGCGGGGACCGACCGGGGAGCTGTTTTTT.

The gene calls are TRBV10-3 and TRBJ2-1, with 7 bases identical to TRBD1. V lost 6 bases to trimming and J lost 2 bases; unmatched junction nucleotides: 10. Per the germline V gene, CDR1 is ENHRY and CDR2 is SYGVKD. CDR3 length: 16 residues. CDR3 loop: CAIRSTGTDPYNEQFF. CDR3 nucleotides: TGTGCCATCAGATCGACAGGGACCGACCCCTACAATGAGCAGTTCTTC.

For the CDR3, the DNA is TGTGCCACCTCCGACAGAGCAACTAATGAAAAACTGTTTTTT. It codes for CATSDRATNEKLFF. The genes are TRBV24-1 and TRBJ1-4; maybe TRBD1 (5 bases). CDR1 is KGHDR, CDR2 SFDVKD, per germline. The length of the CDR3 is 14 residues. With 9 bases removed from V and 0 bases from J, the gap between germline ends came to 10 bases.

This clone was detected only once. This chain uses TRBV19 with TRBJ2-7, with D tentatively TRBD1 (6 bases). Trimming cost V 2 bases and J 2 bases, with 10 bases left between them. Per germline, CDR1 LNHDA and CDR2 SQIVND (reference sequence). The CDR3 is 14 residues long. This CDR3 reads CASSISRTAYEQYF. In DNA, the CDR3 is TGTGCCAGTAGTATATCAAGGACAGCCTACGAGCAGTACTTC.

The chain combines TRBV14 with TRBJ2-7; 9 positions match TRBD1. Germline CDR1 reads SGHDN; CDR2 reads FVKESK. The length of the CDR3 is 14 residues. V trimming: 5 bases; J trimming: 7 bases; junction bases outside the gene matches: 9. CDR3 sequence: CASSSRDRVWEQYF. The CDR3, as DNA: TGTGCCAGCAGCTCCCGGGACAGGGTGTGGGAGCAGTACTTC.

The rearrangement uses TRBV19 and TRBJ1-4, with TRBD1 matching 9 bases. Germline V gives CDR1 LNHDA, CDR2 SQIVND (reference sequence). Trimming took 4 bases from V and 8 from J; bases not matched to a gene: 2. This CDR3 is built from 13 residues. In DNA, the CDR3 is TGTGCCAGTAGTAGGACAGGGGAGGAAAAACTGTTTTTT. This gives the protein CASSRTGEEKLFF.

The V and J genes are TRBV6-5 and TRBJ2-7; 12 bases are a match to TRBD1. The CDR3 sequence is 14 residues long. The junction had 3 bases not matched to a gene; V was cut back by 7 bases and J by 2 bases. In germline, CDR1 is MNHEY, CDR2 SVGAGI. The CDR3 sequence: CASTRDRGPYEQYF. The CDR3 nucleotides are TGTGCCAGCACCCGGGACAGGGGGCCCTACGAGCAGTACTTC.

The CDR3 DNA is TGTGCCAGCAGCGTGTTGGGGAGGAGAACCATATATTTT. Amino acid sequence: CASSVLGRRTIYF. The chain combines TRBV13 with TRBJ1-3; no clear D. V lost 5 bases, J lost 10 bases, and 15 bases lay in between. This CDR3 is built from 13 residues. Germline V gene sequence: CDR1 PRHDT, CDR2 FYEKMQ (reference sequence).

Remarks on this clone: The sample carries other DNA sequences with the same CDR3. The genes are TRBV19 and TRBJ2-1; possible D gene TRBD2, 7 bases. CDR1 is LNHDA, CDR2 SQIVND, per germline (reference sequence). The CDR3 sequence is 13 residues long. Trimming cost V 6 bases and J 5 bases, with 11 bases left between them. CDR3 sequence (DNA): TGTGCCAGTAGGGGAGGGGGGGACAATGAGCAGTTCTTC. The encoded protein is CASRGGGDNEQFF. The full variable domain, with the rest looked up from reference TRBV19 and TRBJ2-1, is DGGITQSPKYLFRKEGQNVTLSCEQNLNHDAMYWYRQDPGQGLRLIYYSQIVNDFQKGDIAEGYSVSREKKESFPLTVTSAQKNPTAFYLCASRGGGDNEQFFGPGTRLTVL.

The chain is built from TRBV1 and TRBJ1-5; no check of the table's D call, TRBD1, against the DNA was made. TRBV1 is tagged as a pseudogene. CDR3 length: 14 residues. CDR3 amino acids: CTSSQVHLNQPQHF. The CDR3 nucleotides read TGCACCAGCAGCCAAGTACACCTTAATCAGCCCCAGCATTTT.

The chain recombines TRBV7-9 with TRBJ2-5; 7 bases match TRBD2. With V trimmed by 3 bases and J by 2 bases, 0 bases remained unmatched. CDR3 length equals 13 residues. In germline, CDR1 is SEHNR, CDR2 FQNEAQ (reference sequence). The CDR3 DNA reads TGTGCCAGCAGCTTCGGGGGGCAAGAGACCCAGTACTTC. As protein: CASSFGGQETQYF.

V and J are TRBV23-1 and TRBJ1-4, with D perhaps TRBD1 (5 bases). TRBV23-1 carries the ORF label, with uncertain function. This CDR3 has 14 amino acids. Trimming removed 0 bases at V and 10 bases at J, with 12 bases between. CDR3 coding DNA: TGCGCCAGCAGTCAATCACCAGACAGTGGAAAACTGTTTTTT. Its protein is CASSQSPDSGKLFF.

The CDR3 DNA follows: TGTGCCAGCAGCCCCTGGACAGCCGGCTACGAGCAGTACTTC. Its translation is CASSPWTAGYEQYF. This sequence joins TRBV9 and TRBJ2-7; D may be TRBD1 (6 bases). Trimming took off 4 bases at V and 3 bases at J, with 14 bases between the two ends. The CDR3 totals 14 residues. The germline V gene encodes CDR1 SGDLS and CDR2 YYNGEE.

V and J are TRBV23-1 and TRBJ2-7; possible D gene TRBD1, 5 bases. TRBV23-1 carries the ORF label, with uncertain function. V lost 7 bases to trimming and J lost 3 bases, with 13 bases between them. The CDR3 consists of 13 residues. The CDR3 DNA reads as TGCGCCAGCACGTGGGGCATCCACTACGAGCAGTACTTC. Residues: CASTWGIHYEQYF.

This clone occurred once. CDR3 in DNA: TGTGCCAGCAACCGGCTTTGGACAGCTGGAAACACCATATATTTT. Translation: CASNRLWTAGNTIYF. The gene calls are TRBV28 and TRBJ1-3; maybe TRBD1 (6 bases). There are 15 residues in the CDR3. Germline V gene sequence: CDR1 MDHEN, CDR2 SYDVKM. The V and J ends lost 7 bases and 2 bases respectively, with 15 bases between them.

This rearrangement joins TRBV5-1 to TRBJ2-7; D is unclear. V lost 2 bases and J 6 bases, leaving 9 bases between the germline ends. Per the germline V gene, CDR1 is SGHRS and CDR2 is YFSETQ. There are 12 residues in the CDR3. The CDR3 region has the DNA TGCGCCAGCAGCTTCCAGTACCCCGAGCAGTACTTC. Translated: CASSFQYPEQYF.

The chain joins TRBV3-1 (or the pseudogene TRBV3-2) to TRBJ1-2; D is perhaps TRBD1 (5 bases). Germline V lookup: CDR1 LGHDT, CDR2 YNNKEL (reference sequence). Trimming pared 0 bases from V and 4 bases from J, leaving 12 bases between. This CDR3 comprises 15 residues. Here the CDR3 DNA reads TGTGCCAGCAGCCAAGATGGAGGGGCCTTCTATGGCTACACCTTC. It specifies CASSQDGGAFYGYTF.

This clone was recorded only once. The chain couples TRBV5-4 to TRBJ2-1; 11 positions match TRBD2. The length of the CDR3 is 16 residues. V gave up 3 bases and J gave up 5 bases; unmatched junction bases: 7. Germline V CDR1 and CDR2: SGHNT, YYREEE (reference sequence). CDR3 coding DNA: TGTGCCAGCAGCTCCGGGGGTAGCGGGGGGGACAATGAGCAGTTCTTC. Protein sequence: CASSSGGSGGDNEQFF.

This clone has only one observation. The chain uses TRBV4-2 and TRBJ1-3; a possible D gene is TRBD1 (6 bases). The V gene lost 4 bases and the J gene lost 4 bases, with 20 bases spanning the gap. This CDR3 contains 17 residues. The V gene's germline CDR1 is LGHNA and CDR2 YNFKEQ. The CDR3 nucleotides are TGTGCCAGCAGCCTCTCCACGGGGGGGCATCAGGGAAACACCATATATTTT. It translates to CASSLSTGGHQGNTIYF.

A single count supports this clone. CDR3 in DNA: TGTGCCAGTAGTCCCGGACAGGGGAGAATGAACACTGAAGCTTTCTTT. Residues: CASSPGQGRMNTEAFF. This chain uses TRBV19 with TRBJ1-1; the match to TRBD1 covers 9 bases. From germline, CDR1 is LNHDA and CDR2 SQIVND (reference sequence). CDR3 length equals 16 residues. Losses at the gene ends were 5 bases for V and 0 bases for J; bases not matched to a gene: 7.

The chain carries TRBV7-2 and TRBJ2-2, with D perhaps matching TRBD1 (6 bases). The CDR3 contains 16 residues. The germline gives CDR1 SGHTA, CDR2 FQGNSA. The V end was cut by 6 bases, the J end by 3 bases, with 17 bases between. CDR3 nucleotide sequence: TGTGCCAGCAGTTACCCGCCAGGGGTCCACACCGGGGAGCTGTTTTTT. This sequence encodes CASSYPPGVHTGELFF.

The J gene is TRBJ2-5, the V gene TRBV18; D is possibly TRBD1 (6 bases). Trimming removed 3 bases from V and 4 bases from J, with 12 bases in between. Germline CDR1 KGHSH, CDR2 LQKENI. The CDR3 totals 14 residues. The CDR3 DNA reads TGTGCCAGCTCACCTACAGGGAACGTAGAGACCCAGTACTTC. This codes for CASSPTGNVETQYF. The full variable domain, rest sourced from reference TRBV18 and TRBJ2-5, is NAGVMQNPRHLVRRRGQEARLRCSPMKGHSHVYWYRQLPEEGLKFMVYLQKENIIDESGMPKERFSAEFPKEGPSILRIQQVVRGDSAAYFCASSPTGNVETQYFGPGTRLLVL.

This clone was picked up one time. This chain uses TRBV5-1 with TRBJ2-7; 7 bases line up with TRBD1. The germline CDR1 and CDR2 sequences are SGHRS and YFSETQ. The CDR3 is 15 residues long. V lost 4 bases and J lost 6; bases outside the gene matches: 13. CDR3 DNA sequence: TGCGCCAGCAGCCGTGGGACAGTAGAGGTCCGCGAGCAGTACTTC. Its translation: CASSRGTVEVREQYF.